These 9 T cell receptor beta chains originate from one sample sequenced in a study of blood T cells in healthy people across ages. A second PCR of about 7 to 11 cycles used a sample-barcoded 5' primer and a J-beta primer mix. TCRdb redid the calling of the 5' RACE reads with MiXCR, one entry per CDR3 protein. The data contain roughly 800,000 distinct CDR3 sequences, 58% of them seen just once; the ten biggest clones take up roughly 20%. Sequencing was carried out using blood. Receptors originate from a man under 40 in good health.

The chain employs TRBV20-1 and TRBJ1-4; no firm D call. This CDR3 has 17 residues. The ends were cut back, 4 bases at V and 0 bases at J, with 18 bases in the middle. Germline V gives CDR1 DFQATT, CDR2 SNEGSKA (reference sequence). The CDR3 region has the DNA TGCAGTGCTAACCGGGCCTCTGGTCCCACAACTAATGAAAAACTGTTTTTT. Encoded protein: CSANRASGPTTNEKLFF.

This clonotype appeared a few times. V and J are TRBV12-3 or TRBV12-4 and TRBJ2-3; D tentatively fits TRBD1 or TRBD2 (5 bases each). V was cut by 3 bases and J by 4 bases, with 17 bases left in between. The CDR3 has 16 residues. The DNA of the CDR3 is TGTGCCAGCAGTTTGCGCGAGGGGTTTGGGGCAGATACGCAGTATTTT. Its protein is CASSLREGFGADTQYF.

The chain uses TRBV15 and TRBJ2-5; D gene uncertain. The V gene lost 0 bases and the J gene lost 4 bases, with 9 bases spanning the gap. Germline loops: CDR1 LNHNV, CDR2 YYDKDF (reference sequence). The CDR3 sequence is 14 residues long. CDR3 nucleotides: TGTGCCACCAGCAGAGATTTGGCGCTAGAGACCCAGTACTTC. Protein: CATSRDLALETQYF.

V usage is TRBV6-2 or TRBV6-3 and J usage is TRBJ2-7; D gene unclear. Germline CDR1 MNHEY, CDR2 SVGEGT. V lost 2 bases to trimming and J lost 0 bases, with 11 bases between them. This CDR3 contains 15 residues. The DNA for the CDR3 is TGTGCCAGCAGTTACGCGTCAAGACTCTCCTACGAGCAGTACTTC. This translates into CASSYASRLSYEQYF.

The rearrangement uses TRBV7-2 and TRBJ2-5; D unresolved. The CDR3 totals 16 residues. The germline V and J ends were trimmed by 5 bases and 4 bases, with 20 bases remaining between them. CDR1 is SGHTA, CDR2 FQGNSA, per germline. CDR3 region: CASSPMLAPSRETQYF. The CDR3 region has the DNA TGTGCCAGCAGCCCAATGTTGGCCCCTAGTAGAGAGACCCAGTACTTC.

This chain links TRBV7-9 with TRBJ2-1; 10 bases line up with TRBD2. The V gene end was trimmed by 3 bases and the J gene end by 8 bases; junction bases not matched to a gene: 10. Germline CDR1 reads SEHNR; CDR2 reads FQNEAQ (reference sequence). There are 16 residues in the CDR3. The DNA for the CDR3 is TGTGCCAGCAGCTTCCTAGCGGGAGCTCTTCGGGATGAGCAGTTCTTC. Translation gives CASSFLAGALRDEQFF.

The rearrangement uses TRBV7-2 and TRBJ1-4; weak D call: TRBD1 (5 bases). Deletions cut 4 bases from V and 0 bases from J, with 15 bases between. The CDR3 contains 17 residues. The V gene's germline CDR1 is SGHTA and CDR2 FQGNSA. The CDR3 DNA sequence: TGTGCCAGCAGCTCCAGAGAGTTAGGGGCAACTAATGAAAAACTGTTTTTT. Protein product: CASSSRELGATNEKLFF.

This chain links TRBV10-3 with TRBJ2-5; no clear D. The tail of the sequence fits TRBJ2-7 better, so the J call may be wrong. Germline CDR1 and CDR2: ENHRY and SYGVKD. The CDR3 loop spans 14 amino acids. CDR3 sequence: CAISDRAQPYEQYF. The DNA of the CDR3 is TGTGCCATCAGTGATAGAGCGCAACCCTACGAGCAGTACTTC.

The V gene is TRBV20-1, the J gene TRBJ2-1; no firm D call. Trimming pared 3 bases from V and 10 bases from J, leaving 13 bases between. Looked up from germline, CDR1 is DFQATT and CDR2 is SNEGSKA (reference sequence). The CDR3 length is 12 residues. Here the CDR3 reads CSASNPFGEQFF. The DNA for the CDR3 is TGCAGTGCTAGTAACCCCTTTGGAGAGCAGTTCTTC.